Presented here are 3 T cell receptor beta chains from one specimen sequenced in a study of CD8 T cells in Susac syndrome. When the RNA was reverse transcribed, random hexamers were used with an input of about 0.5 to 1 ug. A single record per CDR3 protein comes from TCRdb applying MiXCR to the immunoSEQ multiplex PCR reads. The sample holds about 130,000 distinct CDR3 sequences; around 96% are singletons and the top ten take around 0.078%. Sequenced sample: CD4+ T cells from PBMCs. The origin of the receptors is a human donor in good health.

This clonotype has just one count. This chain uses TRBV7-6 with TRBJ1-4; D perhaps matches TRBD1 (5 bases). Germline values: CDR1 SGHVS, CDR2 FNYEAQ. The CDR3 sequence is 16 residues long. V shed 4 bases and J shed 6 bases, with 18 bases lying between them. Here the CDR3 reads CASSSPWTGQDEKLFF. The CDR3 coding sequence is TGTGCCAGCAGCTCCCCCTGGACGGGGCAGGATGAAAAACTGTTTTTT.

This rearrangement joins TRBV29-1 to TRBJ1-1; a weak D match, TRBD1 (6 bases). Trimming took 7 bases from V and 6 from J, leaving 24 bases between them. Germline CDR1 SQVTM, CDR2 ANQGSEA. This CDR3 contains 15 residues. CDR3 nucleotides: TGCAGCGCCCTAGGACAGCGGATGGTAGAGGCTGAAGCTTTCTTT. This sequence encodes CSALGQRMVEAEAFF.

The CDR3 loop reads CASSPDRGLGEAFF. The CDR3 nucleotides read TGTGCCAGCTCACCGGACAGGGGATTGGGTGAAGCTTTCTTT. V gene TRBV18 combines with J gene TRBJ1-1, with TRBD1 matching 9 bases. Trimming cost V 3 bases and J 7 bases; bases outside gene matches: 6. The CDR3 totals 14 residues. Germline CDR1 is KGHSH and CDR2 is LQKENI.